These 26 T cell receptor beta chains share one sample of origin, sequenced in a study of PD-1 blockade in classical Hodgkin lymphoma. Produced via immunoSEQ multiplex PCR; TCRdb's table is partial and in-frame only. The sample includes under 110,000 clones, around 89% of them seen just once. All trial patients relapsed after autologous stem cell transplantation. Sequenced material: peripheral blood mononuclear cells (PBMCs), taken before the second cycle of nivolumab. These receptors were obtained from a human donor with classical Hodgkin lymphoma.

This chain's CDR3 is CASSDFTGGRELFF. The CDR3 DNA is TGCGCCAGCAGTGATTTTACAGGGGGTAGGGAGCTGTTTTTT. The chain combines TRBV10-2 with TRBJ2-2, with TRBD1 matching 8 bases. With V trimmed by 3 bases and J by 9 bases, 6 bases remained unmatched. Germline CDR1 WSHSY, CDR2 SAAADI. The CDR3 is 14 residues long.

The chain links TRBV7-4 to TRBJ2-1; D unresolved. V was clipped by 1 base and J by 3 bases, with 7 bases between them. The CDR3 loop spans 14 amino acids. Germline-derived CDR1 and CDR2 are SGHVT and SQSDAQ. The CDR3 coding sequence is TGTGCCAGCAGCTTAGTATTTGGCTACAATGAGCAGTTCTTC. Residues: CASSLVFGYNEQFF.

V is TRBV6-6 and J is TRBJ2-5; 7 bases map to TRBD1. CDR1 is MNHNY and CDR2 is SVGAGI in the germline V gene (reference sequence). CDR3 length equals 14 residues. The ends lost 4 bases at V and 4 bases at J; junction bases unmatched: 6. CDR3 sequence: CASSFQDRAETQYF. In DNA, the CDR3 is TGTGCCAGCAGTTTCCAAGACAGGGCAGAGACCCAGTACTTC.

The rearrangement links TRBV7-8 to TRBJ2-5; D remains unclear. Trimming pared 5 bases from V and 4 bases from J, leaving 17 bases between. CDR3 length: 15 residues. CDR1 and CDR2 (germline): SGHVS, FQNEAQ. CDR3 in amino acids: CASSLLQRPGETQYF. The CDR3 coding sequence is TGTGCCAGCAGCCTCCTACAACGGCCCGGAGAGACCCAGTACTTC.

This clone was seen only once. The gene calls are TRBV11-2 and TRBJ1-5; possibly TRBD1 for D (6 bases). Germline V gives CDR1 SGHAT, CDR2 FQNNGV. The CDR3 length is 16 residues. Trimming pared 1 base from V and 5 bases from J, leaving 15 bases between. CDR3 DNA sequence: TGTGCCAGCAGCTTAGGGATCAGGGGTAGGGATCAGCCCCAGCATTTT. Amino acid sequence: CASSLGIRGRDQPQHF.

The J gene is TRBJ2-7, the V gene TRBV7-9; D remains unclear. This CDR3 has 12 residues. Germline CDR1 is SEHNR and CDR2 is FQNEAQ (reference sequence). Trimming left V 1 base short and J 6 bases short, with 7 bases between. DNA for the CDR3: TGTGCCAGCAGCTTAGGAGTTACCGAGCAGTACTTC. It yields the protein CASSLGVTEQYF.

The rearrangement uses TRBV16 and TRBJ1-4, with D unclear. V lost 3 bases and J 0 bases, leaving 8 bases between the germline ends. Germline V gene sequence: CDR1 KGHSY, CDR2 FQNENV. The CDR3 loop spans 15 amino acids. CDR3 in amino acids: CASSQMKATNEKLFF. The CDR3 DNA reads TGTGCCAGCAGCCAGATGAAAGCAACTAATGAAAAACTGTTTTTT.

This clone was counted once. The rearrangement joins TRBV5-5 to TRBJ2-5, with TRBD2 identical over 9 bases. This CDR3 is built from 15 residues. V lost 0 bases and J lost 5; bases outside the gene matches: 5. Germline assignment: CDR1 SGHKS and CDR2 YYEKEE (reference sequence). CDR3 sequence: CASSLALRGGETQYF. The CDR3 DNA reads as TGTGCCAGCAGCTTGGCCTTGCGGGGGGGCGAGACCCAGTACTTC.

J is TRBJ2-3 and V is TRBV27, with no clear D. The ends were cut back, 4 bases at V and 7 bases at J, with 9 bases in the middle. The V gene's germline CDR1 is MNHEY and CDR2 SMNVEV (reference sequence). CDR3 length equals 12 residues. CDR3 sequence reads: CASSYFGNTQYF. As DNA, the CDR3 is TGTGCCAGCAGTTACTTCGGTAATACGCAGTATTTT.

The V gene is TRBV7-9, the J gene TRBJ2-6; 8 bases line up with TRBD1. V lost 9 bases and J lost 2; bases outside the gene matches: 3. The CDR3 sequence is 14 residues long. Germline values: CDR1 SEHNR, CDR2 FQNEAQ (reference sequence). The CDR3 protein is CARAGGPGANVLTF. DNA of the CDR3: TGTGCCAGGGCAGGGGGCCCTGGGGCCAACGTCCTGACTTTC.

The gene calls are TRBV7-8 and TRBJ1-1, with D possibly matching TRBD1 (6 bases). The CDR3 runs to 15 residues. V was shortened by 5 bases and J by 1 base, with 14 bases between the two germline ends. Germline V gene sequence: CDR1 SGHVS, CDR2 FQNEAQ. CDR3 in amino acids: CASSPSVGGNTEAFF. The CDR3 nucleotides read TGTGCCAGCAGCCCCTCCGTAGGGGGGAACACTGAAGCTTTCTTT.

The chain is built from TRBV13 and TRBJ2-1, with 14 bases aligning to TRBD2. The CDR3 loop spans 15 amino acids. The ends lost 4 bases at V and 7 bases at J; junction bases unmatched: 3. Germline loops: CDR1 PRHDT, CDR2 FYEKMQ (reference sequence). CDR3 in amino acids: CASSSGTSGGNEQFF. The CDR3 DNA sequence: TGTGCCAGCAGCTCCGGGACTAGCGGGGGAAATGAGCAGTTCTTC.

The genes are TRBV9 and TRBJ2-7; the match to TRBD2 covers 14 bases. The germline CDR1 and CDR2 sequences are SGDLS and YYNGEE. The V segment lost 0 bases and the J segment 2 bases; nucleotides outside the gene matches: 4. The CDR3 is made up of 17 amino acids. The CDR3, as DNA: TGTGCCAGCAGCGTAGCTCCGGGACTAGCGGGGGCCTACGAGCAGTACTTC. Its translation is CASSVAPGLAGAYEQYF.

J is TRBJ1-2 and V is TRBV25-1; D unclear. CDR1 and CDR2 (germline): MGHDK, SYGVNS. V was shortened by 5 bases and J by 7 bases, with 14 bases between the two germline ends. This CDR3 region has 13 residues. DNA of the CDR3: TGTGCCAGCAGTAACCTTGGGGAGTCTGGCTACACCTTC. Its protein is CASSNLGESGYTF.

In DNA form, the CDR3 reads TGCGCCAGCAGTGCGAACCCGGACAGCCCTTACAATGAGCAGTTCTTC. This translates into CASSANPDSPYNEQFF. This rearrangement joins TRBV10-1 to TRBJ2-1; possibly TRBD1 for D (6 bases). This CDR3 comprises 16 residues. Germline lookup yields CDR1 WNHNN and CDR2 SYGVQD (reference sequence). V was pared by 4 bases and J by 4 bases, with 17 bases between.

This chain connects TRBV23-1 to TRBJ2-5; D may be TRBD2 (5 bases). TRBV23-1 is marked as an open reading frame, function uncertain. Trimming stripped 0 bases from V and 5 bases from J, with 13 bases between. CDR3 length: 15 residues. CDR3 bases: TGCGCCAGCAGTCAATCGAGAAGGACGGGGGAGACCCAGTACTTC. Its translation is CASSQSRRTGETQYF.

This chain connects TRBV30 to TRBJ2-5; a possible D gene is TRBD1 (5 bases). Trimming removed 3 bases at V and 0 bases at J, with 11 bases between. The CDR3 runs 14 residues. Germline V gene lookup returns CDR1 GTSNPN and CDR2 SVGIG (reference sequence). The CDR3 sequence is CAWSSTVYQETQYF. DNA for the CDR3: TGTGCCTGGAGCTCGACAGTGTACCAAGAGACCCAGTACTTC.

This clone was detected only once. The CDR3 DNA reads as TGTGCCAGCAGCCAAGACATCAATGGCAATCAGCCCCAGCATTTT. It encodes CASSQDINGNQPQHF. The V call is TRBV6-5, the J call TRBJ1-5; D is ambiguous. Germline loops: CDR1 MNHEY, CDR2 SVGAGI. The V end was cut by 6 bases, the J end by 2 bases, with 14 bases between. CDR3 size: 15 residues.

The chain recombines TRBV7-9 with TRBJ1-1, with unresolved D. V was pared by 4 bases and J by 4 bases, with 7 bases between. CDR1 and CDR2 from the germline V gene are SEHNR and FQNEAQ (reference sequence). The CDR3 spans 12 residues. The CDR3 DNA is TGTGCCAGCAGCTCCCGGGGCACTGAAGCTTTCTTT. Amino acid sequence: CASSSRGTEAFF. Using reference TRBV7-9 and TRBJ1-1 for the parts outside the CDR3, the full variable domain is DTGVSQNPRHKITKRGQNVTFRCDPISEHNRLYWYRQTLGQGPEFLTYFQNEAQLEKSRLLSDRFSAERPKGSFSTLEIQRTEQGDSAMYLCASSSRGTEAFFGQGTRLTVV.

V usage is TRBV29-1 and J usage is TRBJ2-7, with 7 bases matching TRBD1. J lost 2 bases, V lost 2 bases, and 9 bases had no gene match. This CDR3 is 15 amino acids long. Germline loops: CDR1 SQVTM, CDR2 ANQGSEA. The DNA of the CDR3 is TGCAGCGTTGAATCCGTTACCGGGACAGCCTACGAGCAGTACTTC. As protein: CSVESVTGTAYEQYF.

The table lists this clone with a count of one. The chain carries TRBV27 and TRBJ1-1, with D hard to call. Germline CDR1 and CDR2: MNHEY and SMNVEV (reference sequence). This CDR3 region has 13 residues. V lost 7 bases and J 6 bases, leaving 15 bases between the germline ends. The CDR3 loop is CASKLLPAAEAFF. In DNA form, the CDR3 reads TGTGCCAGCAAGCTCTTACCCGCGGCTGAAGCTTTCTTT.

J is TRBJ1-1 and V is TRBV6-6; the D gene is possibly TRBD1 (6 bases). The CDR3 sequence is 15 residues long. With 0 bases removed from V and 1 base from J, the gap between germline ends came to 9 bases. The V gene's germline CDR1 is MNHNY and CDR2 SVGAGI (reference sequence). CDR3 nucleotide sequence: TGTGCCAGCAGTTACTCAACGGGGGCGAACACTGAAGCTTTCTTT. It specifies CASSYSTGANTEAFF.

This chain connects TRBV27 to TRBJ1-2; D is possibly TRBD1 (5 bases). Per the germline V gene, CDR1 is MNHEY and CDR2 is SMNVEV (reference sequence). Trimming removed 2 bases at V and 2 bases at J, with 12 bases between. The CDR3 totals 15 residues. CDR3 amino acids: CASSLGMGVNYGYTF. DNA of the CDR3: TGTGCCAGCAGTTTAGGGATGGGGGTAAACTATGGCTACACCTTC.

In this sample, this clone turned up a few times. J is TRBJ1-5 and V is TRBV7-9, with 9 bases lining up with TRBD1. After removal of 1 base from V and 6 bases from J, the junction contained 4 bases not matched to a gene. There are 15 residues in the CDR3. Germline values: CDR1 SEHNR, CDR2 FQNEAQ (reference sequence). CDR3 protein: CASSLGGQGSQPQHF. For the CDR3, the DNA is TGTGCCAGCAGCTTAGGGGGACAGGGCTCTCAGCCCCAGCATTTT.

For the CDR3, the DNA is TGTGCCAGCAGCAAAGCCTTAGGGGGATGGGTGGAGACCCAGTACTTC. Protein: CASSKALGGWVETQYF. The chain couples TRBV21-1 to TRBJ2-5; TRBD1 is taken as the D call from the table, unchecked against the DNA. TRBV21-1 is a pseudogene segment. The CDR3 length is 16 residues.

This chain joins TRBV6-5 and TRBJ2-1; possible D gene TRBD2, 5 bases. The CDR3 loop spans 14 amino acids. Trimming cost V 0 bases and J 6 bases, with 9 bases left between them. CDR1 and CDR2 (germline): MNHEY, SVGAGI. The CDR3 DNA reads TGTGCCAGCAGTTACTCGAGACTACCCAATGAGCAGTTCTTC. Its protein is CASSYSRLPNEQFF.